This is a list of T cell receptor beta chains from one sample in a study of cytomegalovirus exposure and HLA in healthy donors. Clones were sequenced by immunoSEQ multiplex PCR, and TCRdb holds only the in-frame ones, with some missing. The sample yields approximately 140,000 clones, 55% to 70% seen once. Sequenced input: PBMCs. Receptors were obtained from an older woman in good health and CMV-seropositive. Each CDR3 is given with its conserved first and last residue. Fields, in order: CDR3 DNA, CDR3 protein, V gene, J gene, clone size, D gene. The D gene is left open where the match is weak. Clone size is shown for a subset of rows, as once, few, many or a class of expanded clone.

TGCAGCGTTACGACTAGCACAGATACGCAGTATTTT	CSVTTSTDTQYF	TRBV29-1	TRBJ2-3	-	-
TGCGCCAGCAGCTATTCTAGCGGGAGTTCGCCCACAGATACGCAGTATTTT	CASSYSSGSSPTDTQYF	TRBV5-1	TRBJ2-3	many	TRBD2
TGCGCCAGCCACCGACAGGGTAGCACAGATACGCAGTATTTT	CASHRQGSTDTQYF	TRBV5-1	TRBJ2-3	-	TRBD1
TGTGCCAGTAGTATAGGGGCGGGTGGCACAGATACGCAGTATTTT	CASSIGAGGTDTQYF	TRBV19	TRBJ2-3	few	-
TGTGCCAGCAGGGACACACTTTATAGCAATCAGCCCCAGCATTTT	CASRDTLYSNQPQHF	TRBV6-6	TRBJ1-5	-	-
TGTGCCAGTAGTATTCCCCACCAGGGGGATTACGAGCAGTACTTC	CASSIPHQGDYEQYF	TRBV19	TRBJ2-7	-	TRBD1
TGTGCCAGCAGCTTAGGCGGGTCCCCCTACGAGCAGTACTTC	CASSLGGSPYEQYF	TRBV11-2	TRBJ2-7	-	-
TGTGCCAGCACCTTAGGACAGGGGGCAGACAATGAGCAGTTCTTC	CASTLGQGADNEQFF	TRBV5-4	TRBJ2-1	few	TRBD1
TGTGCCAGCAGCTCGTACTCGGGACTGCTTTTCGAGCAGTACTTC	CASSSYSGLLFEQYF	TRBV7-2	TRBJ2-7	-	-
TGCGCCAGCAGCTTGCTCCCCTCTGACACTGAAGCTTTCTTT	CASSLLPSDTEAFF	TRBV5-1	TRBJ1-1	-	-
TGTGCCAGCAGCTCCGCAGACAGGGGGATGGCCGGGGAGCTGTTTTTT	CASSSADRGMAGELFF	TRBV5-4	TRBJ2-2	few	TRBD1
TGCGCCAGCAGCCAAGACCCACAGGGGAACACTGAAGCTTTCTTT	CASSQDPQGNTEAFF	TRBV4-3	TRBJ1-1	few	-
TGTGCCAGCAGTTTAAATGTACGGACAGGGGGCGCGTTGTCCTACGAGCAGTACTTC	CASSLNVRTGGALSYEQYF	TRBV28	TRBJ2-7	-	TRBD1
TGTGCCAGCAGCCTCAGGCCCCAGGAGGTGGGTCAGCCCCAGCATTTT	CASSLRPQEVGQPQHF	TRBV21-1	TRBJ1-5	-	-
TGCGCCAGCAGCTTGGACGGGAACACTGAAGATTTCTTT	CASSLDGNTEDFF	TRBV5-1	TRBJ1-1	-	-
TGTGCCAGCAGTTTGGGGGGACAGGGGAGCAATCAGCCCCAGCATTTT	CASSLGGQGSNQPQHF	TRBV28	TRBJ1-5	-	TRBD1
TGTGCCAGCAGACCCCTGGGACAGGCGATCTATGGCTACACCTTC	CASRPLGQAIYGYTF	TRBV6-5	TRBJ1-2	-	TRBD1
TGTGCCAGCAGCTTAAGGTACAGGGATGGCTACACCTTC	CASSLRYRDGYTF	TRBV7-2	TRBJ1-2	-	-
TGTGCCAGCAGCTTGGTTAGCGGGAGTAACTACGAGCAGTACTTC	CASSLVSGSNYEQYF	TRBV5-8	TRBJ2-7	few	TRBD2
TGCGCCAGCAGCTTGGGAGGCGGGAACACTGAAGCTTTCTTT	CASSLGGGNTEAFF	TRBV5-1	TRBJ1-1	-	-
TGTGCCAGCAGTGAGGACACCAGTACCTACGAGCAGTACTTC	CASSEDTSTYEQYF	TRBV6-1	TRBJ2-7	-	-
TGTGCCAGCAGCCTTGCGGGTAGGGAAGGGCAGCCCCAGCATTTT	CASSLAGREGQPQHF	TRBV28	TRBJ1-5	-	-
TGTGCCAGCAGCCTCGGACTAGATGAGCAGTTCTTC	CASSLGLDEQFF	TRBV7-2	TRBJ2-1	-	TRBD2
TGTGCCAGCAGCGGGGGAGTCGGGACAGCCTACGAGCAGTACTTC	CASSGGVGTAYEQYF	TRBV5-6	TRBJ2-7	-	TRBD1
TGTGCCAGCAGCGTCGCGGGACTCACCGGAGGGACCTACAATGAGCAGTTCTTC	CASSVAGLTGGTYNEQFF	TRBV13	TRBJ2-1	-	-
TGTGCCAGCTCACAACAGGGGCAGGATCAGCCCCAGCATTTT	CASSQQGQDQPQHF	TRBV18	TRBJ1-5	-	TRBD1
TGTGCCAGCAGTTTACTAGCGGGGACTCGGGAGACCCAGTACTTC	CASSLLAGTRETQYF	TRBV27	TRBJ2-5	-	TRBD2
TGTGCCAGCGCCGAGACAGGGAGGTACACTGAAGCTTTCTTT	CASAETGRYTEAFF	TRBV5-4	TRBJ1-1	-	TRBD1
TGTGCCAGCAGTTACGATTTAGGGGACTACGAGCAGTACTTC	CASSYDLGDYEQYF	TRBV6-5	TRBJ2-7	-	-